Listed below are T cell receptor beta chains from one sample, sequenced in a study of control samples from healthy donors and cancer patients. Measured with immunoSEQ multiplex PCR; TCRdb has only the in-frame clones, and not every one. This table holds 180,000 or so clones, roughly 89% found once. The sequencing input was blood. The receptors were sampled from a woman aged 25 to 39 in good health. Each CDR3 is given with its conserved first and last residue. A D gene is named only where the DNA matches it firmly. Not every row has a clone size; where given, it reads once, few, many or a size class.

J	V	D	size	DNA	CDR3
TRBJ2-2	TRBV5-1	TRBD1	-	TGCGCCAGCAGAAGGACAGGGGCCGGGGAGCTGTTTTTT	CASRRTGAGELFF
TRBJ2-1	TRBV30	-	-	TGTGCCTGGAGTGTACAACCCTACAATGAGCAGTTCTTC	CAWSVQPYNEQFF
TRBJ2-7	TRBV12-1	-	-	TGTGCCAGCAGCTTTAGAGGTTTGGAGTACTTC	CASSFRGLEYF
TRBJ2-5	TRBV18	TRBD2	-	TGTGCCAGCTCACCAATTTCGGGGGAGGGCCCTCGGGAGACCCAGTACTTC	CASSPISGEGPRETQYF
TRBJ2-1	TRBV5-6	TRBD2	-	TGTGCCAGCAGCCCGGGACTAGACAATGAGCAGTTCTTC	CASSPGLDNEQFF
TRBJ1-5	TRBV28	-	-	TGTGCCAGCAAGGGTGGCAATCAGCCCCAGCATTTT	CASKGGNQPQHF
TRBJ1-1	TRBV4-3	-	-	TGCGCCAGCAGCCGAACAGGGATCGGCACTGAAGCTTTCTTT	CASSRTGIGTEAFF
TRBJ1-2	TRBV25-1	-	-	TGTGCCAGCAGTGAATATACAGGGCCTTCTAACTATGGCTACACCTTC	CASSEYTGPSNYGYTF
TRBJ1-5	TRBV2	TRBD1	once	TGTGCCAGCAGTGATATCAGGGGGCGTCAGCCCCAGCATTTT	CASSDIRGRQPQHF
TRBJ2-3	TRBV5-5	-	-	TGTGCCAGCAGCTTGGGGACAGCCACAGATACGCAGTATTTT	CASSLGTATDTQYF
TRBJ1-5	TRBV3-1/TRBV3-2	-	-	TGTGCCAGCAGCCAAGCGGGAAATCAGCCCCAGCATTTT	CASSQAGNQPQHF
TRBJ2-6	TRBV4-3	-	-	TGCGCCAGCAGCCACACCACAGGGTCTGGGGCCAACGTCCTGACTTTC	CASSHTTGSGANVLTF
TRBJ2-3	TRBV5-1	TRBD2	-	TGCGCCAGCAGCTTGCTAGCGGGGGTCTCAGATACGCAGTATTTT	CASSLLAGVSDTQYF
TRBJ2-2	TRBV7-8	-	-	TGTGCCAGCAGCCAACAGGGATATAGCGGGGAGCTGTTTTTT	CASSQQGYSGELFF
TRBJ1-3	TRBV2	TRBD1	-	TGTGCCAGCAGTGAAGCGCTAAACAGGGGCTCTGGAAACACCATATATTTT	CASSEALNRGSGNTIYF
TRBJ1-2	TRBV7-6	-	-	TGTGCCAGCAGCTCAACCAGGGAAGGCTACACCTTC	CASSSTREGYTF
TRBJ1-2	TRBV11-2	-	medium-sized	TGTGCCAGCAGCCAGCCGGGTCAGGACTATGGCTACACCTTC	CASSQPGQDYGYTF
TRBJ2-7	TRBV5-4	-	-	TGTGCCAGCAGCTTGGATCGGGGGAACTACGAGCAGTACTTC	CASSLDRGNYEQYF
TRBJ1-6	TRBV19	-	once	TGTGCCAGTAGTATACCGGGGAATTCACCCCTCCACTTT	CASSIPGNSPLHF
TRBJ1-3	TRBV24-1	-	-	TGTGCCACCGAGACCTCTGGAAACACCATATATTTT	CATETSGNTIYF
TRBJ1-5	TRBV2	-	-	TGTGCCAGCAGTGGCAGGGGAGGCAATCAGCCCCAGCATTTT	CASSGRGGNQPQHF
TRBJ2-3	TRBV6-2/TRBV6-3	TRBD2	-	TGTGCCAGCAGTTACTCTGCGGGGGGCACAGATACGCAGTATTTT	CASSYSAGGTDTQYF
TRBJ2-3	TRBV5-4	-	-	TGTGCCAGCAGCTTGCGGACAGAGGACACAGATACGCAGTATTTT	CASSLRTEDTDTQYF
TRBJ2-3	TRBV4-2	-	-	TGTGCCAGCAGCCAAGTTCAGGGAGGGGGAGGGGACACAGATACGCAGTATTTT	CASSQVQGGGGDTDTQYF
TRBJ2-2	TRBV9	TRBD2	-	TGTGCCAGCAGCCCCCAACTAGCGGGGGGGGTCACCGGGGAGCTGTTTTTT	CASSPQLAGGVTGELFF
TRBJ2-7	TRBV11-2	TRBD2	-	TGTGCCAGCAGCTTAGGGGTAGCGGGAGGGTACGAGCAGTACTTC	CASSLGVAGGYEQYF
TRBJ2-1	TRBV7-3	TRBD2	once	TGTGCCAGCAGCTTAACCAGCGGGAGGTCTAATGAGCAGTTCTTC	CASSLTSGRSNEQFF
TRBJ2-5	TRBV30	TRBD2	-	TGTGCCTACCAACTAGCGGGAGTTGAGGAGACCCAGTACTTC	CAYQLAGVEETQYF